These 5 T cell receptor beta chains originate from one sample sequenced in a study of T cell responses to AZD1222 COVID-19 vaccine. Repertoires were generated with immunoSEQ multiplex PCR, while TCRdb's copy carries only in-frame clones and drops some. The sample lists roughly 180,000 clones; around 94% were seen once. The input for sequencing was peripheral blood, taken on day 0 of AZD1222 vaccination. These receptor sequences come from an adult in good health.

This chain links TRBV4-1 with TRBJ1-5; D is undetermined. The CDR3 covers 14 residues. CDR1 and CDR2 (germline): MGHRA, YSYEKL. V lost 1 base, J lost 3 bases, and 7 bases lay in between. CDR3 in amino acids: CASSQADSNQPQHF. CDR3 coding DNA: TGCGCCAGCAGCCAAGCGGACTCCAATCAGCCCCAGCATTTT.

This rearrangement joins TRBV3-1 (or the pseudogene TRBV3-2) to TRBJ1-3; 8 nucleotides agree with TRBD1. CDR3 size: 16 residues. Germline V lookup: CDR1 LGHDT, CDR2 YNNKEL (reference sequence). V was clipped by 2 bases and J by 0 bases; unmatched bases: 3. DNA of the CDR3: TGTGCCAGCAGCCAACCCGGACAGGGCTCTGGAAACACCATATATTTT. It yields the protein CASSQPGQGSGNTIYF.

The chain recombines TRBV28 with TRBJ2-3, with 7 bases matching TRBD1. CDR1 is MDHEN, CDR2 SYDVKM, per germline. The ends lost 5 bases at V and 1 base at J; junction bases unmatched: 15. This CDR3 is 18 amino acids long. The DNA of the CDR3 is TGTGCCAGCAGTCCAGACAGGGTTTTACCCCGGGGCACAGATACGCAGTATTTT. The encoded protein is CASSPDRVLPRGTDTQYF.

The chain has TRBV4-1 and TRBJ2-6; perhaps D is TRBD1 or TRBD2 (5 bases each). V lost 3 bases and J 1 base, leaving 16 bases between the germline ends. Germline loops: CDR1 MGHRA, CDR2 YSYEKL. The CDR3 sequence is 18 residues long. CDR3 in amino acids: CASSHAGTVMSGANVLTF. CDR3 DNA sequence: TGCGCCAGCAGCCATGCTGGGACGGTGATGTCTGGGGCCAACGTCCTGACTTTC.

CDR3 sequence reads: CASRTHGRLLGYTF. The CDR3 region has the DNA TGTGCCAGCAGAACACACGGTCGGTTATTGGGCTACACCTTC. The chain couples TRBV6-5 to TRBJ1-2; D gene ambiguous. Trimming shortened V by 6 bases and J by 8 bases, and 19 bases separated the two germline ends. CDR1 is MNHEY and CDR2 is SVGAGI in the germline V gene. This CDR3 is built from 14 residues.